These 20 T cell receptor beta chains came from one sample sequenced in a study of molecular identifiers for immune sequencing clone quantification. TCRdb fed the PCR reads into MiXCR, producing one record per CDR3 protein. The table includes about 68,000 distinct CDR3 sequences, 15% to 20% detected once. The sequencing sample was made of naive CD8+ T cells from blood, with Jurkat cell RNA spiked in. Indicated subset: FACS-sorted CD8+CD4-CCR7+CD45RA+ naive T cells. The receptors shown here come from a human donor in good health. Some libraries in this study had Jurkat cell RNA spiked in.

This clonotype was found many times. The chain joins TRBV7-9 to TRBJ2-3; D not certain. Germline V gives CDR1 SEHNR, CDR2 FQNEAQ (reference sequence). CDR3 length equals 14 residues. Trimming took off 6 bases at V and 0 bases at J, with 10 bases between the two ends. The CDR3 here is CASSLGSSTDTQYF. In DNA, the CDR3 is TGTGCCAGCAGTTTGGGGTCCAGCACAGATACGCAGTATTTT.

This clonotype was seen more than once but under ten times. One base away lies a much larger clone, so this may be a sequencing read error. The chain carries TRBV7-9 and TRBJ2-1; 14 positions match TRBD2. The ends lost 0 bases at V and 4 bases at J; junction bases unmatched: 5. The germline gives CDR1 SEHNR, CDR2 FQNEAQ (reference sequence). The CDR3 sequence is 18 residues long. The CDR3 region is CASSLARLAGGGYNEQFF. The DNA of the CDR3 is TGTGCCAGCAGCTTAGCTCGACTAGCGGGAGGGGGTTACAATGAGCAGTTCTTC.

This clonotype has just a few counts. This chain connects TRBV5-1 to TRBJ1-4; TRBD1 is a possible D gene (5 bases). The CDR3 is made up of 12 amino acids. Germline V CDR1 and CDR2: SGHRS, YFSETQ. V shed 0 bases and J shed 13 bases, with 10 bases lying between them. CDR3 amino acids: CASSLAGQGLFF. For the CDR3, the DNA is TGCGCCAGCAGCTTGGCGGGGCAGGGACTGTTTTTT.

This clonotype was observed many times. The CDR3 reads CASQGGRAADTQYF. As DNA, the CDR3 is TGTGCCAGCCAAGGCGGGAGGGCTGCAGATACGCAGTATTTT. The V gene is TRBV6-2 or TRBV6-3, the J gene TRBJ2-3; 9 bases map to TRBD2. The CDR3 has 14 amino acids. Germline-derived CDR1 and CDR2 are MNHEY and SVGEGT. V shed 8 bases, J shed 4 bases, and the junction held 7 bases outside the gene matches.

This clonotype was observed at least ten times. The chain employs TRBV6-2 or TRBV6-3 and TRBJ2-7, with D uncertain. Trimming removed 7 bases from V and 3 bases from J, with 13 bases in between. The CDR3 totals 13 residues. Looked up from germline, CDR1 is MNHEY and CDR2 is SVGEGT. This CDR3 reads CASTETPFYEQYF. DNA of the CDR3: TGTGCCAGCACCGAGACTCCATTCTACGAGCAGTACTTC.

V gene TRBV11-3 combines with J gene TRBJ1-2; TRBD1 might be the D (5 bases). Trimming removed 5 bases from V and 4 bases from J, with 11 bases in between. There are 13 residues in the CDR3. Germline V CDR1 and CDR2: SGHNT, YENEEA. CDR3 sequence (DNA): TGTGCCAGCAGCCTGGGGCGCTTCTATGGCTACACCTTC. Protein product: CASSLGRFYGYTF.

This clonotype appeared many times. V usage is TRBV6-6 and J usage is TRBJ2-7; D may be TRBD1 or TRBD2 (5 bases each). Germline CDR1 reads MNHNY; CDR2 reads SVGAGI (reference sequence). The V gene lost 2 bases and the J gene lost 2 bases, with 10 bases spanning the gap. This CDR3 is 14 amino acids long. CDR3 protein: CASSYRDVTYEQYF. The DNA of the CDR3 is TGTGCCAGCAGTTACCGGGACGTAACCTACGAGCAGTACTTC.

This clonotype came up many times. The CDR3 DNA reads TGTGCCAGCAGCTTAGCAGGGGGAGGTTTCACAGATACGCAGTATTTT. This sequence encodes CASSLAGGGFTDTQYF. V is TRBV13 and J is TRBJ2-3; the D gene is possibly TRBD1 (7 bases). CDR1 is PRHDT and CDR2 is FYEKMQ in the germline V gene (reference sequence). This CDR3 is built from 16 residues. With 1 base removed from V and 2 bases from J, the gap between germline ends came to 13 bases. Drawing the rest from reference TRBV13 and TRBJ2-3, the complete variable domain is AAGVIQSPRHLIKEKRETATLKCYPIPRHDTVYWYQQGPGQDPQFLISFYEKMQSDKGSIPDRFSAQQFSDYHSELNMSSLELGDSALYFCASSLAGGGFTDTQYFGPGTRLTVL.

This clonotype was recorded at least ten times. Here the CDR3 reads CASSQLAGAQETQYF. DNA for the CDR3: TGTGCCAGCAGCCAATTGGCGGGTGCGCAAGAGACCCAGTACTTC. The J gene is TRBJ2-5, the V gene TRBV4-2; possibly TRBD2 for D (5 bases). V gave up 2 bases and J gave up 2 bases, with 12 bases separating them. This CDR3 spans 15 amino acids. Germline loops: CDR1 LGHNA, CDR2 YNFKEQ.

This clonotype appeared many times. The chain is built from TRBV2 and TRBJ1-1; 8 positions agree with TRBD1. There are 14 residues in the CDR3. J lost 7 bases, V lost 6 bases, and 10 bases had no gene match. CDR1 is SNHLY, CDR2 FYNNEI, per germline. The CDR3 nucleotides are TGTGCCAGCAGCCCGGACAGGGAATATTATGAAGCTTTCTTT. It translates to CASSPDREYYEAFF.

Turning to this clonotype: A much larger clone sits a single nucleotide away, making a read error possible. V usage is TRBV5-1 and J usage is TRBJ2-3, with 8 bases identical to TRBD1. The CDR3 runs 15 residues. V trimming: 2 bases; J trimming: 2 bases; junction bases outside the gene matches: 4. Germline CDR1 and CDR2: SGHRS and YFSETQ. The CDR3 sequence: CASSFVDRATDTQYF. For the CDR3, the DNA is TGCGCCAGCAGCTTTGTGGACAGGGCCACAGATACGCAGTATTTT.

This clonotype was counted at least ten times. The CDR3 protein is CASSQGNQPQHF. CDR3 sequence (DNA): TGTGCCAGCAGCCAGGGGAATCAGCCCCAGCATTTT. This chain links TRBV6-6 with TRBJ1-5; the D gene is possibly TRBD1 (6 bases). CDR3 length equals 12 residues. Per germline, CDR1 MNHNY and CDR2 SVGAGI (reference sequence). The V end lost 6 bases, the J end lost 4 bases, and 7 bases lay between the germline ends.

This chain links TRBV9 with TRBJ1-2; no clear D gene. Germline CDR1 and CDR2: SGDLS and YYNGEE. This CDR3 has 16 residues. Between the trimmed V and J ends, which lost 0 bases and 4 bases, there was a span of 16 bases. CDR3 DNA: TGTGCCAGCAGCGTAGACTCGGCATATCCTGTCTATGGCTACACCTTC. It specifies CASSVDSAYPVYGYTF. Complete variable domain (other parts from reference TRBV9 and TRBJ1-2): DSGVTQTPKHLITATGQRVTLRCSPRSGDLSVYWYQQSLDQGLQFLIQYYNGEERAKGNILERFSAQQFPDLHSELNLSSLELGDSALYFCASSVDSAYPVYGYTFGSGTRLTVV.

This clonotype was seen many times. This chain links TRBV20-1 with TRBJ1-1; 9 bases are a match to TRBD1. The CDR3 is 14 residues long. Trimming took 4 bases from V and 4 from J; bases not matched to a gene: 7. Germline lookup yields CDR1 DFQATT and CDR2 SNEGSKA (reference sequence). The CDR3 loop is CSAIEGQGGTEAFF. The CDR3 DNA is TGCAGTGCTATTGAGGGACAGGGAGGCACTGAAGCTTTCTTT.

This clonotype was detected many times. The chain combines TRBV4-2 with TRBJ2-1, with D maybe TRBD2 (6 bases). Trimming took 3 bases from V and 5 from J, leaving 8 bases between them. This CDR3 has 13 residues. CDR1 LGHNA and CDR2 YNFKEQ come from the germline V gene. This CDR3 is CASSQAGHNEQFF. The DNA for the CDR3 is TGTGCCAGCAGCCAGGCGGGACACAATGAGCAGTTCTTC.

Many counts were recorded for this clonotype. The chain couples TRBV6-2 or TRBV6-3 to TRBJ2-3, with 13 nucleotides matching TRBD2. V was clipped by 2 bases and J by 4 bases; unmatched bases: 9. CDR3 size: 18 residues. From germline, CDR1 is MNHEY and CDR2 SVGEGT. CDR3 loop: CASSYIGLAGVGADTQYF. The CDR3 nucleotides are TGTGCCAGCAGTTACATCGGACTAGCGGGAGTCGGCGCAGATACGCAGTATTTT.

This clonotype appeared many times. DNA of the CDR3: TGCAGCGTTGAATCAGGGGAGGACTCATCGGGAGTGTGGGGACAAAACAATGAGCAGTTCTTC. It codes for CSVESGEDSSGVWGQNNEQFF. V is TRBV29-1 and J is TRBJ2-1, with D tentatively TRBD1 or TRBD2 (6 bases each). CDR1 is SQVTM, CDR2 ANQGSEA, per germline. The length of the CDR3 is 21 residues. V was trimmed by 2 bases and J by 5 bases, leaving 34 bases between them.

This clonotype came up many times. The chain is built from TRBV10-3 and TRBJ2-7; D may be TRBD1 or TRBD2 (5 bases each). This CDR3 has 15 amino acids. Deletions cut 3 bases from V and 2 bases from J, with 14 bases between. Germline CDR1 reads ENHRY; CDR2 reads SYGVKD. Here the CDR3 reads CAISEYEGIPYEQYF. CDR3 DNA sequence: TGTGCCATCAGTGAATACGAGGGGATCCCCTACGAGCAGTACTTC.

The chain joins TRBV5-4 to TRBJ2-5, with 7 bases matching TRBD1. Germline lookup yields CDR1 SGHNT and CDR2 YYREEE (reference sequence). This CDR3 is built from 14 residues. V lost 4 bases and J lost 3; bases outside the gene matches: 6. The CDR3 is CASSEEDREETQYF. CDR3 DNA sequence: TGTGCCAGCAGCGAAGAAGACAGGGAAGAGACCCAGTACTTC.

The chain is built from TRBV27 and TRBJ2-2; D remains ambiguous. Germline CDR1 and CDR2: MNHEY and SMNVEV (reference sequence). The CDR3 is 16 residues long. With 2 bases removed from V and 4 bases from J, the gap between germline ends came to 14 bases. The CDR3, as DNA: TGTGCCAGCAGTTTACTAGTTCCTGAAAGCACCGGGGAGCTGTTTTTT. This sequence encodes CASSLLVPESTGELFF.